This TCR beta chain was sequenced in a study of OX40 agonist ivuxolimab in advanced cancers. V lost 8 bases and J lost 10, with 21 bases in between. The length of the CDR3 is 14 residues. The germline V gene has CDR1 LNHDA and CDR2 SQIVND (reference sequence). The method was immunoSEQ multiplex PCR; TCRdb's version includes in-frame clones alone and lacks a portion of them. Of approximately 75,000 clones listed, 78% are singletons. This clone has just a few counts. This clonotype originated in an adult with an advanced solid tumor such as melanoma, head and neck, liver or kidney cancer. Here the sequenced sample was CD4+ or CD8+ T cells sorted from blood, taken in a trial of the OX40 agonist ivuxolimab. The J gene is TRBJ1-5, the V gene TRBV19, with D possibly matching TRBD1 (5 bases). CDR3 in amino acids: CASESYGGYGPQHF. For the CDR3, the DNA is TGTGCCAGTGAATCCTACGGGGGGTATGGACCCCAGCATTTT.